This is a list of T cell receptor beta chains from one sample in a study of blood T cell repertoires in COVID-19. The assay was immunoSEQ multiplex PCR, and TCRdb's table has in-frame clones only and misses some. The repertoire holds more than 250,000 clones, with roughly nine tenths as singletons. The sequenced sample consisted of PBMCs or T cells enriched from blood (not recorded which). The source of these receptors is a woman aged 18-29 years who had recovered from COVID-19. Each CDR3 is given with its conserved first and last residue. The D gene is left open where the match is weak. Clone size appears in some rows only: once, few, many, or a class for an expanded clone.

v_gene: TRBV10-3; abundance: -; j_gene: TRBJ2-1; d_gene: TRBD2; CDR3aa: CAISSSGGDKSSYNEQFF; CDR3nt: TGTGCCATCAGTTCTAGCGGGGGGGACAAGAGCTCCTACAATGAGCAGTTCTTC
v_gene: TRBV4-3; abundance: -; j_gene: TRBJ1-4; d_gene: TRBD1; CDR3aa: CASSQTGTGMVKLFF; CDR3nt: TGCGCCAGCAGCCAGACCGGGACAGGGATGGTAAAACTGTTTTTT
v_gene: TRBV12-5; abundance: -; j_gene: TRBJ2-5; d_gene: -; CDR3aa: CASGDDSPQETQYF; CDR3nt: TGTGCTAGTGGTGACGACTCCCCCCAAGAGACCCAGTACTTC
v_gene: TRBV7-9; abundance: -; j_gene: TRBJ2-1; d_gene: -; CDR3aa: CASSLVGVNEQFF; CDR3nt: TGTGCCAGCAGCTTAGTAGGGGTCAATGAGCAGTTCTTC
v_gene: TRBV11-3; abundance: -; j_gene: TRBJ1-3; d_gene: -; CDR3aa: CASSLTRLERLIKDTIYF; CDR3nt: TGTGCCAGCAGCTTAACCCGCTTGGAGAGATTAATTAAGGACACCATATATTTT
v_gene: TRBV28; abundance: few; j_gene: TRBJ1-5; d_gene: TRBD1; CDR3aa: CASSLLLTGARNQPQHF; CDR3nt: TGTGCCAGCAGTTTATTATTGACAGGGGCCCGCAATCAGCCCCAGCATTTT
v_gene: TRBV10-2; abundance: -; j_gene: TRBJ1-6; d_gene: -; CDR3aa: CASSDPAQEGGIGSPLHF; CDR3nt: TGCGCCAGCAGTGACCCCGCCCAGGAGGGGGGGATTGGTTCACCCCTCCACTTT
v_gene: TRBV5-6; abundance: -; j_gene: TRBJ1-2; d_gene: TRBD1; CDR3aa: CASSLGTGGIYGYTF; CDR3nt: TGTGCCAGCAGCTTGGGGACAGGGGGCATCTATGGCTACACCTTC
v_gene: TRBV10-3; abundance: few; j_gene: TRBJ1-3; d_gene: -; CDR3aa: CAISESVSGVGNTIYF; CDR3nt: TGTGCCATCAGTGAGTCAGTATCCGGGGTCGGAAACACCATATATTTT
v_gene: TRBV7-2; abundance: -; j_gene: TRBJ1-4; d_gene: -; CDR3aa: CASSLVRGTNEKLFF; CDR3nt: TGTGCCAGCAGCTTGGTGCGAGGAACTAATGAAAAACTGTTTTTT
v_gene: TRBV5-1; abundance: -; j_gene: TRBJ1-1; d_gene: -; CDR3aa: CASSLGRGTGDRNTEAFF; CDR3nt: TGCGCCAGCAGCTTGGGCCGGGGTACTGGAGATCGGAACACTGAAGCTTTCTTT
v_gene: TRBV4-3; abundance: -; j_gene: TRBJ2-2; d_gene: TRBD2; CDR3aa: CASSQGTSGDWVGELFF; CDR3nt: TGCGCCAGCAGCCAAGGTACTAGCGGGGATTGGGTCGGGGAGCTGTTTTTT
v_gene: TRBV7-8; abundance: -; j_gene: TRBJ2-5; d_gene: TRBD2; CDR3aa: CASSLGTTSGQQETQYF; CDR3nt: TGTGCCAGCAGCTTAGGGACGACTAGCGGGCAACAAGAGACCCAGTACTTC
v_gene: TRBV28; abundance: -; j_gene: TRBJ2-6; d_gene: TRBD1; CDR3aa: CASRPTGGFFSGANVLTF; CDR3nt: TGTGCCAGCAGGCCGACAGGGGGCTTTTTCTCTGGGGCCAACGTCCTGACTTTC
v_gene: TRBV5-8; abundance: -; j_gene: TRBJ2-1; d_gene: TRBD2; CDR3aa: CASSLTSGINNEQFF; CDR3nt: TGTGCCAGCAGCTTGACTAGCGGGATTAACAATGAGCAGTTCTTC
v_gene: TRBV24-1; abundance: -; j_gene: TRBJ2-1; d_gene: TRBD1; CDR3aa: CATSDPKTGVNEQFF; CDR3nt: TGTGCCACCAGTGATCCTAAGACAGGGGTAAATGAGCAGTTCTTC
v_gene: TRBV19; abundance: -; j_gene: TRBJ1-2; d_gene: -; CDR3aa: CASSARPRVNYGYTF; CDR3nt: TGTGCCAGTAGTGCGAGACCCAGGGTCAACTATGGCTACACCTTC
v_gene: TRBV6-1; abundance: -; j_gene: TRBJ1-3; d_gene: -; CDR3aa: CASSERDISGNTIYF; CDR3nt: TGTGCCAGCAGTGAACGGGACATCTCTGGAAACACCATATATTTT
v_gene: TRBV30; abundance: once; j_gene: TRBJ1-4; d_gene: -; CDR3aa: CAWSVTGGAGEKLFF; CDR3nt: TGTGCCTGGAGTGTAACGGGGGGCGCGGGTGAAAAACTGTTTTTT
v_gene: TRBV11-2; abundance: -; j_gene: TRBJ2-1; d_gene: TRBD1; CDR3aa: CASSLVQGAYNEQFF; CDR3nt: TGTGCCAGCAGCTTAGTACAGGGGGCCTACAATGAGCAGTTCTTC
v_gene: TRBV4-1; abundance: -; j_gene: TRBJ2-7; d_gene: TRBD2; CDR3aa: CASSQDETSGGVGGQYF; CDR3nt: TGCGCCAGCAGCCAAGATGAGACTAGCGGGGGAGTGGGTGGGCAGTACTTC
v_gene: TRBV2; abundance: few; j_gene: TRBJ1-6; d_gene: -; CDR3aa: CASIPGPGGNSPLHF; CDR3nt: TGTGCCAGCATTCCGGGACCCGGGGGGAATTCACCCCTCCACTTT
v_gene: TRBV18; abundance: -; j_gene: TRBJ2-3; d_gene: -; CDR3aa: CASSPSRRTSTDTQYF; CDR3nt: TGTGCCAGCTCACCCTCCCGGAGAACTAGCACAGATACGCAGTATTTT
v_gene: TRBV6-5; abundance: -; j_gene: TRBJ2-7; d_gene: TRBD1; CDR3aa: CATRQGGSYEQYF; CDR3nt: TGTGCCACTCGACAGGGGGGGTCCTACGAGCAGTACTTC
v_gene: TRBV29-1; abundance: -; j_gene: TRBJ2-4; d_gene: TRBD1; CDR3aa: CSVETGAAAKNIQYF; CDR3nt: TGCAGCGTAGAGACAGGGGCCGCAGCCAAAAACATTCAGTACTTC
v_gene: TRBV6-5; abundance: -; j_gene: TRBJ1-5; d_gene: -; CDR3aa: CASSAQGNSNQPQHF; CDR3nt: TGTGCCAGCAGCGCACAGGGAAATAGCAATCAGCCCCAGCATTTT
v_gene: TRBV7-2; abundance: -; j_gene: TRBJ1-4; d_gene: -; CDR3aa: CASSLRNRVEKLFF; CDR3nt: TGTGCCAGCAGCTTAAGAAACAGGGTTGAAAAACTGTTTTTT
v_gene: TRBV7-6; abundance: few; j_gene: TRBJ2-1; d_gene: TRBD2; CDR3aa: CASSPLTSGSRWDEQFF; CDR3nt: TGTGCCAGCAGCCCCTTGACTAGCGGGAGCCGGTGGGATGAGCAGTTCTTC
v_gene: TRBV4-3; abundance: -; j_gene: TRBJ1-3; d_gene: -; CDR3aa: CASSQDEVGDDVRNTIYF; CDR3nt: TGCGCCAGCAGCCAAGATGAAGTAGGGGATGATGTGAGAAACACCATATATTTT
v_gene: TRBV6-2/TRBV6-3; abundance: -; j_gene: TRBJ1-1; d_gene: TRBD1; CDR3aa: CASSFTGGNTEAFF; CDR3nt: TGTGCCAGCAGTTTTACAGGGGGGAATACTGAAGCTTTCTTT
v_gene: TRBV19; abundance: -; j_gene: TRBJ2-5; d_gene: TRBD2; CDR3aa: CASSIVPGAGGQETQYF; CDR3nt: TGTGCCAGTAGTATCGTTCCCGGAGCGGGGGGACAAGAGACCCAGTACTTC
v_gene: TRBV19; abundance: -; j_gene: TRBJ1-5; d_gene: -; CDR3aa: CASSSGTSYQPQHF; CDR3nt: TGTGCCAGTAGTTCCGGGACAAGTTATCAGCCCCAGCATTTT
v_gene: TRBV6-5; abundance: few; j_gene: TRBJ2-2; d_gene: -; CDR3aa: CASIPANTGELFF; CDR3nt: TGTGCCAGCATCCCAGCGAACACCGGGGAGCTGTTTTTT
v_gene: TRBV5-1; abundance: few; j_gene: TRBJ2-2; d_gene: -; CDR3aa: CASSLSGSATGELFF; CDR3nt: TGCGCCAGCAGCTTGTCCGGGTCGGCCACCGGGGAGCTGTTTTTT
v_gene: TRBV6-2/TRBV6-3; abundance: -; j_gene: TRBJ2-1; d_gene: TRBD2; CDR3aa: CASSYSIRTSNEQFF; CDR3nt: TGTGCCAGCAGTTACTCGATTAGGACTAGTAATGAGCAGTTCTTC
v_gene: TRBV5-1; abundance: -; j_gene: TRBJ2-5; d_gene: -; CDR3aa: CASCLGGVQETQYF; CDR3nt: TGCGCCAGCTGTTTAGGGGGGGTCCAAGAGACCCAGTACTTC
v_gene: TRBV12-5; abundance: -; j_gene: TRBJ2-5; d_gene: TRBD2; CDR3aa: CASGASAGGQETQYF; CDR3nt: TGTGCTAGTGGTGCTTCAGCGGGGGGACAAGAGACCCAGTACTTC
v_gene: TRBV5-4; abundance: -; j_gene: TRBJ2-7; d_gene: TRBD1; CDR3aa: CASSLGTGSEQYF; CDR3nt: TGTGCCAGCAGCCTCGGGACAGGGAGCGAGCAGTACTTC
v_gene: TRBV30; abundance: -; j_gene: TRBJ1-1; d_gene: TRBD1; CDR3aa: CAWSDDRDTEAFF; CDR3nt: TGTGCCTGGAGCGATGACAGGGACACTGAAGCTTTCTTT
v_gene: TRBV5-1; abundance: -; j_gene: TRBJ2-1; d_gene: TRBD2; CDR3aa: CASSFGGGPSGEQFF; CDR3nt: TGCGCCAGCAGCTTTGGGGGAGGGCCCTCCGGGGAGCAGTTCTTC
v_gene: TRBV28; abundance: -; j_gene: TRBJ2-5; d_gene: -; CDR3aa: CASSPPASGGFFGQYF; CDR3nt: TGTGCCAGCAGTCCCCCCGCCAGCGGCGGGTTTTTTGGCCAGTACTTC
v_gene: TRBV19; abundance: once; j_gene: TRBJ2-1; d_gene: TRBD2; CDR3aa: CASRSPGLAGDEQFF; CDR3nt: TGTGCCAGTAGAAGCCCGGGACTAGCGGGGGATGAGCAGTTCTTC
v_gene: TRBV29-1; abundance: -; j_gene: TRBJ1-2; d_gene: -; CDR3aa: CSVGGINNYGYTF; CDR3nt: TGCAGCGTTGGCGGGATAAACAACTATGGCTACACCTTC
v_gene: TRBV2; abundance: once; j_gene: TRBJ2-7; d_gene: TRBD1; CDR3aa: CASSEGQGAYEQYF; CDR3nt: TGTGCCAGCAGTGAAGGGCAGGGGGCATACGAGCAGTACTTC
v_gene: TRBV30; abundance: -; j_gene: TRBJ2-2; d_gene: TRBD1; CDR3aa: CAWSLEGQGNTGELFF; CDR3nt: TGTGCCTGGAGTCTAGAGGGACAGGGGAACACCGGGGAGCTGTTTTTT
v_gene: TRBV2; abundance: few; j_gene: TRBJ1-2; d_gene: TRBD1; CDR3aa: CASKPDRVGGYTF; CDR3nt: TGTGCCAGCAAACCGGACAGGGTGGGCGGCTACACCTTC
v_gene: TRBV19; abundance: -; j_gene: TRBJ2-5; d_gene: -; CDR3aa: CASSMSQETQYF; CDR3nt: TGTGCCAGTAGTATGAGCCAAGAGACCCAGTACTTC
v_gene: TRBV5-6; abundance: -; j_gene: TRBJ2-2; d_gene: -; CDR3aa: CASSSSRTAYTGELFF; CDR3nt: TGTGCCAGCAGCTCCTCCCGGACAGCTTACACCGGGGAGCTGTTTTTT
v_gene: TRBV2; abundance: -; j_gene: TRBJ1-1; d_gene: -; CDR3aa: CASSKSSEAFF; CDR3nt: TGTGCCAGCAGTAAGAGTTCTGAAGCTTTCTTT
v_gene: TRBV9; abundance: -; j_gene: TRBJ2-7; d_gene: TRBD1; CDR3aa: CASSFTDRGGTEGEQYF; CDR3nt: TGTGCCAGCAGCTTCACGGACAGGGGGGGGACTGAGGGCGAGCAGTACTTC
v_gene: TRBV29-1; abundance: -; j_gene: TRBJ1-2; d_gene: TRBD1; CDR3aa: CSVGQGARRDYGYTF; CDR3nt: TGCAGCGTTGGACAGGGGGCACGTCGGGACTATGGCTACACCTTC
v_gene: TRBV7-9; abundance: -; j_gene: TRBJ2-5; d_gene: TRBD1; CDR3aa: CASSGDRGKETQYF; CDR3nt: TGTGCCAGCAGCGGGGACAGGGGAAAAGAGACCCAGTACTTC